These 25 T cell receptor beta chains originate from one sample sequenced in a study of control samples from healthy donors and cancer patients. TCRdb's copy holds only in-frame clones and misses some; the assay was immunoSEQ multiplex PCR. This sample has about 160,000 clones, with 94% found just once. Sequenced: blood. The receptors were sampled from a woman in her 40s in good health.

The chain is built from TRBV11-2 and TRBJ1-2; 9 bases are a match to TRBD1. The CDR3 is 15 residues long. CDR1 is SGHAT, CDR2 FQNNGV, per germline. V lost 1 base to trimming and J lost 7 bases; unmatched junction nucleotides: 7. The DNA for the CDR3 is TGTGCCAGCAGCTTAGCGGGGACAGGGACCTCTGGCTACACCTTC. Translating it yields CASSLAGTGTSGYTF.

The J gene is TRBJ1-5, the V gene TRBV7-2, with 7 bases matching TRBD1. This CDR3 region has 15 residues. In germline, CDR1 is SGHTA, CDR2 FQGNSA. The V gene end was trimmed by 1 base and the J gene end by 4 bases; junction bases not matched to a gene: 4. CDR3 nucleotides: TGTGCCAGCAGCTTAGAGGACAGGAGGAATCAGCCCCAGCATTTT. This codes for CASSLEDRRNQPQHF.

This rearrangement joins TRBV5-6 to TRBJ1-2; 7 bases agree with TRBD1. CDR1 is SGHDT, CDR2 YYEEEE, per germline. The CDR3 runs 16 residues. V dropped 0 bases and J dropped 0; count of bases not matched to a gene: 5. The CDR3 DNA follows: TGTGCCAGCAGCTTGGACAGGGGACCCGCTAACTATGGCTACACCTTC. This sequence encodes CASSLDRGPANYGYTF. The variable domain in full, with the rest retrieved from reference TRBV5-6 and TRBJ1-2, is DAGVTQSPTHLIKTRGQQVTLRCSPKSGHDTVSWYQQALGQGPQFIFQYYEEEERQRGNFPDRFSGHQFPNYSSELNVNALLLGDSALYLCASSLDRGPANYGYTFGSGTRLTVV.

The chain recombines TRBV11-2 with TRBJ1-6; no reliable D call. The CDR3 is 15 residues long. V dropped 3 bases and J dropped 8 bases, with 14 bases sitting between them. Germline CDR1 is SGHAT and CDR2 is FQNNGV. CDR3 sequence: CASSLRGTMDSPLHF. The CDR3 DNA reads TGTGCCAGCAGCTTGCGGGGTACGATGGATTCACCCCTCCACTTT.

The J gene is TRBJ1-1, the V gene TRBV9; 9 bases are shared with TRBD1. The CDR3 loop spans 16 amino acids. In germline, CDR1 is SGDLS, CDR2 YYNGEE. After removal of 4 bases from V and 0 bases from J, the junction contained 7 bases not matched to a gene. CDR3 region: CASSPGDRDLNTEAFF. The CDR3 DNA follows: TGTGCCAGCAGCCCTGGGGACAGGGACTTGAACACTGAAGCTTTCTTT.

A single count supports this clone. The genes are TRBV14 and TRBJ2-3; no reliable D call. Germline CDR1 and CDR2: SGHDN and FVKESK. This CDR3 is 17 amino acids long. The V and J ends lost 2 bases and 1 base respectively, with 16 bases between them. The CDR3 nucleotides are TGTGCCAGCAGCCAACGTTTGGACGTTGGGGGCACAGATACGCAGTATTTT. This encodes CASSQRLDVGGTDTQYF.

The chain carries TRBV9 and TRBJ2-6; a weak D match, TRBD1 (6 bases). The V gene lost 6 bases and the J gene lost 4 bases, with 11 bases spanning the gap. From germline, CDR1 is SGDLS and CDR2 YYNGEE. The length of the CDR3 is 14 residues. For the CDR3, the DNA is TGTGCCAGCAAGAAGGGGGAAGGGGCCAACGTCCTGACTTTC. Its translation: CASKKGEGANVLTF. The variable domain in full, completed from reference TRBV9 and TRBJ2-6, reads DSGVTQTPKHLITATGQRVTLRCSPRSGDLSVYWYQQSLDQGLQFLIQYYNGEERAKGNILERFSAQQFPDLHSELNLSSLELGDSALYFCASKKGEGANVLTFGAGSRLTVL.

V is TRBV7-9 and J is TRBJ2-7, with a weak D call TRBD1 (5 bases). The CDR3 runs 13 residues. Germline V lookup: CDR1 SEHNR, CDR2 FQNEAQ (reference sequence). V was trimmed by 5 bases and J by 3 bases, leaving 11 bases between them. The CDR3 region is CASSRGQVYEQYF. CDR3 nucleotide sequence: TGTGCCAGCAGCCGTGGACAAGTCTACGAGCAGTACTTC. The complete variable domain, with remaining parts taken from reference TRBV7-9 and TRBJ2-7, reads DTGVSQNPRHKITKRGQNVTFRCDPISEHNRLYWYRQTLGQGPEFLTYFQNEAQLEKSRLLSDRFSAERPKGSFSTLEIQRTEQGDSAMYLCASSRGQVYEQYFGPGTRLTVT.

The chain carries TRBV18 and TRBJ2-1, with D uncertain. The CDR3 is 16 amino acids. CDR1 KGHSH and CDR2 LQKENI come from the germline V gene. Trimming left V 3 bases short and J 0 bases short, with 12 bases between. The CDR3 region has the DNA TGTGCCAGCTCACCCCTCGTCCCGAGCTCCTACAATGAGCAGTTCTTC. This encodes CASSPLVPSSYNEQFF.

The rearrangement joins TRBV12-3 or TRBV12-4 to TRBJ2-3, with D unresolved. V was clipped by 5 bases and J by 6 bases, with 12 bases between them. This CDR3 contains 13 residues. The CDR3 spells CASSGRRADTQYF. The CDR3, as DNA: TGTGCCAGCAGTGGGCGGAGAGCGGATACGCAGTATTTT.

V usage is TRBV7-8 and J usage is TRBJ1-2; weak D call: TRBD1 (6 bases). Trimming took 2 bases from V and 0 from J, leaving 13 bases between them. The CDR3 runs 16 residues. In germline, CDR1 is SGHVS, CDR2 FQNEAQ. The CDR3 here is CASSLLGAGANYGYTF. The CDR3 DNA reads as TGTGCCAGCAGCTTACTGGGGGCGGGAGCTAACTATGGCTACACCTTC.

The chain recombines TRBV4-3 with TRBJ2-2; D is unclear. CDR1 is LGHNA, CDR2 YSLEER, per germline. The V end was cut by 0 bases, the J end by 3 bases, with 11 bases between. CDR3 length equals 16 residues. DNA of the CDR3: TGCGCCAGCAGCCAAGATTGGCACGGGTACACCGGGGAGCTGTTTTTT. The encoded protein is CASSQDWHGYTGELFF.

The chain is built from TRBV11-3 and TRBJ2-3; D is unresolved. V was trimmed by 1 base and J by 1 base, leaving 9 bases between them. The CDR3 is 15 residues long. CDR1 is SGHNT and CDR2 is YENEEA in the germline V gene. CDR3 DNA: TGTGCCAGCAGCTTAGGGGCCGCGGGCACAGATACGCAGTATTTT. Protein: CASSLGAAGTDTQYF.

The chain uses TRBV7-9 and TRBJ1-4, with 8 bases identical to TRBD1. Unmatched junction bases numbered 4, after V lost 5 bases and J lost 5 bases. The germline CDR1 and CDR2 sequences are SEHNR and FQNEAQ (reference sequence). The CDR3 has 14 amino acids. The CDR3, as DNA: TGTGCCAGCAGCCTGGACAGGGCGAATGAAAAACTGTTTTTT. The encoded protein is CASSLDRANEKLFF.

V usage is TRBV4-3 and J usage is TRBJ2-5, with D unclear. V lost 0 bases, J lost 4 bases, and 9 bases lay in between. This CDR3 spans 14 amino acids. CDR1 and CDR2 from the germline V gene are LGHNA and YSLEER. The CDR3 reads CASSQDLGSETQYF. Written as DNA, the CDR3 is TGCGCCAGCAGCCAAGATTTGGGGTCAGAGACCCAGTACTTC.

A single count supports this clone. V usage is TRBV19 and J usage is TRBJ1-5; a possible D gene is TRBD1 (5 bases). The CDR3 is 15 amino acids. Between the trimmed V and J ends, which lost 4 bases and 5 bases, there was a span of 15 bases. Germline V gives CDR1 LNHDA, CDR2 SQIVND (reference sequence). The CDR3 is CASSKLRDQDQPQHF. The CDR3 coding sequence is TGTGCCAGTAGTAAATTGAGGGACCAAGATCAGCCCCAGCATTTT.

V usage is TRBV23-1 and J usage is TRBJ1-1; 7 bases are a match to TRBD1. TRBV23-1 is placed among ORFs of uncertain function. Germline trimming cut 6 bases from V and 3 bases from J; bases unmatched to any gene: 7. The CDR3 totals 14 residues. The CDR3 loop is CASSTRQGDTEAFF. DNA of the CDR3: TGCGCCAGCAGCACTCGACAGGGAGACACTGAAGCTTTCTTT.

The chain links TRBV7-9 to TRBJ1-1; no firm D call. V lost 1 base and J lost 7, with 13 bases in between. The CDR3 spans 14 residues. Per germline, CDR1 SEHNR and CDR2 FQNEAQ (reference sequence). CDR3 DNA sequence: TGTGCCAGCAGCTTAGTTCGGTCGGTAAGTGAAGCTTTCTTT. Its protein product is CASSLVRSVSEAFF.

This clone appeared once. The gene calls are TRBV7-8 and TRBJ1-1; 11 bases match TRBD1. V lost 0 bases to trimming and J lost 0 bases; unmatched junction nucleotides: 6. Looked up from germline, CDR1 is SGHVS and CDR2 is FQNEAQ. CDR3 length: 18 residues. CDR3 sequence: CASSLAQGTGGMNTEAFF. DNA of the CDR3: TGTGCCAGCAGCTTAGCGCAAGGGACAGGGGGGATGAACACTGAAGCTTTCTTT.

This chain uses TRBV4-1 with TRBJ2-3; the match to TRBD2 covers 8 bases. CDR1 MGHRA and CDR2 YSYEKL come from the germline V gene. This CDR3 spans 16 amino acids. V dropped 0 bases and J dropped 5; count of bases not matched to a gene: 7. The CDR3 DNA is TGCGCCAGCAGCCAAGATACACGAGCGGGAGTAGATACGCAGTATTTT. This encodes CASSQDTRAGVDTQYF.

CDR3 in DNA: TGCAGCGTCCGACAGAACCTGAACACTGAAGCTTTCTTT. Translating it yields CSVRQNLNTEAFF. The chain combines TRBV29-1 with TRBJ1-1, with D tentatively TRBD1 (5 bases). V dropped 6 bases and J dropped 0 bases, with 11 bases sitting between them. The CDR3 extends over 13 amino acids. Germline values: CDR1 SQVTM, CDR2 ANQGSEA.

This clone was observed a handful of times. J is TRBJ2-3 and V is TRBV19; D not certain. CDR1 and CDR2 from the germline V gene are LNHDA and SQIVND (reference sequence). CDR3 length: 16 residues. Trimming cost V 3 bases and J 6 bases, with 19 bases left between them. This CDR3 reads CASSILPGSKADTQYF. The DNA for the CDR3 is TGTGCCAGTAGTATCCTCCCGGGTTCCAAGGCCGATACGCAGTATTTT.

V and J are TRBV4-3 and TRBJ1-1, with 7 bases identical to TRBD1. The CDR3 extends over 16 amino acids. CDR1 and CDR2 (germline): LGHNA, YSLEER. The V and J ends lost 0 bases and 1 base, in that order; junction bases with no gene match: 5. The CDR3 region has the DNA TGCGCCAGCAGCCAAGATCGGTGGACAGGGAACACTGAAGCTTTCTTT. Encoded protein: CASSQDRWTGNTEAFF.

This chain joins TRBV3-1 (or the pseudogene TRBV3-2) and TRBJ2-2; the match to TRBD1 covers 9 bases. Trimming at V came to 3 bases and at J to 2 bases, leaving 10 bases not matched to a gene. Per the germline V gene, CDR1 is LGHDT and CDR2 is YNNKEL (reference sequence). CDR3 length: 18 amino acids. CDR3: CASSQVPGTGSNTGELFF. The CDR3 nucleotides read TGTGCCAGCAGCCAGGTCCCCGGGACAGGGTCCAACACCGGGGAGCTGTTTTTT.

The rearrangement joins TRBV5-6 to TRBJ2-4, with a possible D match to TRBD2 (6 bases). Germline CDR1 reads SGHDT; CDR2 reads YYEEEE. This CDR3 is 17 amino acids long. V was cut by 5 bases and J by 0 bases, with 18 bases left in between. CDR3 DNA: TGTGCCAGCAGTTCGACGTATGGGAGGATAGCCAAAAACATTCAGTACTTC. Its translation is CASSSTYGRIAKNIQYF.